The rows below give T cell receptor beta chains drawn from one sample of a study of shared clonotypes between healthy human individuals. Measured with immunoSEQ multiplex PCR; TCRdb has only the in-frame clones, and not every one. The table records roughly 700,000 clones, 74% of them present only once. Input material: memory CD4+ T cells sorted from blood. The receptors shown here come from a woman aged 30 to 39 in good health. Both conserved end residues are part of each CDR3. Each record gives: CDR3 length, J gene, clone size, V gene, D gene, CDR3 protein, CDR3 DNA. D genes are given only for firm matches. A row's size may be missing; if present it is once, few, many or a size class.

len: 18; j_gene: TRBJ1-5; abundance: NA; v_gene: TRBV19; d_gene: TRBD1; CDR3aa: CASSMTPGQIFSNQPQHF; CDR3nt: TGTGCCAGTAGTATGACCCCGGGACAGATTTTTAGCAATCAGCCCCAGCATTTT
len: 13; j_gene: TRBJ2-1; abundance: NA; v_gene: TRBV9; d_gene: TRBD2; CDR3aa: CASSPGLPNEQFF; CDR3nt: TGTGCCAGCAGCCCGGGACTACCGAATGAGCAGTTCTTC
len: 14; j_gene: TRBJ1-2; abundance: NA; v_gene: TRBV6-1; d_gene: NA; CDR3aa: CASSEPQGVGGYTF; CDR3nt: TGTGCCAGCAGTGAGCCACAGGGTGTTGGCGGCTACACCTTC
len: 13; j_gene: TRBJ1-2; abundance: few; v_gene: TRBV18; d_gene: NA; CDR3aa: CASSQGQNYGYTF; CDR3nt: TGTGCCAGCTCACAAGGACAGAACTATGGCTACACCTTC
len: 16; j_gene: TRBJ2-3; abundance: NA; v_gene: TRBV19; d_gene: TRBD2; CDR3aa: CASSMGLAGAADTQYF; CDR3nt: TGTGCCAGTAGTATGGGACTAGCGGGAGCGGCAGATACGCAGTATTTT
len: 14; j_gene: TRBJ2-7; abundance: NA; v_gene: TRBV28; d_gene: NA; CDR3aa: CASYPGGRAYEQYF; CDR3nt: TGTGCCAGCTACCCGGGGGGCCGGGCCTACGAGCAGTACTTC
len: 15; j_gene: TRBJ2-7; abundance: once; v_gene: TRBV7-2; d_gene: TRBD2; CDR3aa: CASSLMAGRVTEQYF; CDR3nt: TGTGCCAGCAGCTTAATGGCAGGGAGGGTGACCGAGCAGTACTTC
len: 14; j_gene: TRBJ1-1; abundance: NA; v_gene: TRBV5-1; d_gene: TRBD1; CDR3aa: CASGQDRAKTEAFF; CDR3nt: TGCGCCAGCGGACAAGACAGGGCCAAGACTGAAGCTTTCTTT
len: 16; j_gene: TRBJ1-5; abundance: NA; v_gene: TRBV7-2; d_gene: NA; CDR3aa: CASSPRTSTGNQPQHF; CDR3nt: TGTGCCAGCAGCCCGAGGACTTCGACGGGCAATCAGCCCCAGCATTTT
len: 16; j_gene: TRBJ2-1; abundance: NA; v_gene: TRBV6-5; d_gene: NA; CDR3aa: CASSYMEPRTVNEQFF; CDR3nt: TGTGCCAGCAGTTACATGGAACCGCGTACAGTCAATGAGCAGTTCTTC
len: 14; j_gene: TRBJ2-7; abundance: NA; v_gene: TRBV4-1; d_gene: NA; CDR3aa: CASSQVALSYEQYF; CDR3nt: TGCGCCAGCAGCCAAGTGGCTCTCTCCTACGAGCAGTACTTC
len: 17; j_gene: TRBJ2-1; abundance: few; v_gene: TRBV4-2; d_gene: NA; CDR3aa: CASSQDQSPRRGNEQFF; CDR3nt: TGTGCCAGCAGCCAAGATCAATCCCCGCGGAGGGGCAATGAGCAGTTCTTC
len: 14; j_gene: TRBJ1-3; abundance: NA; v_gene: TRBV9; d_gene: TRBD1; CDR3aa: CASSPQTGAHTIYF; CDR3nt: TGTGCCAGCAGCCCACAGACAGGGGCGCACACCATATATTTT
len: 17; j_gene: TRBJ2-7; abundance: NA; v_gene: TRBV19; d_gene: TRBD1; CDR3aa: CASSLYWLGTVSYEQYF; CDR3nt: TGTGCCAGTAGTCTATACTGGCTCGGGACAGTCTCCTACGAGCAGTACTTC
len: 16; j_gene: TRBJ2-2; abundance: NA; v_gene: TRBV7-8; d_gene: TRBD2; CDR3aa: CASSPRGTSVSGELFF; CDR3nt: TGTGCCAGCAGCCCTCGGGGGACTAGCGTGTCCGGGGAGCTGTTTTTT
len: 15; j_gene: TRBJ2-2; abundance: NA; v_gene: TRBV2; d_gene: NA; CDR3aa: CASRKVLLGTGELFF; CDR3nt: TGTGCCAGCAGAAAAGTCCTCCTGGGGACCGGGGAGCTGTTTTTT
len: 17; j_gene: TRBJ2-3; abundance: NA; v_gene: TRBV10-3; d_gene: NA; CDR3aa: CAIRAGTGTGSTDTQYF; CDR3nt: TGTGCCATCAGAGCTGGAACCGGGACTGGAAGCACAGATACGCAGTATTTT
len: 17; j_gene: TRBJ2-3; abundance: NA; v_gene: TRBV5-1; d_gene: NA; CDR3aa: CASSLAVTTVGTDTQYF; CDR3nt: TGCGCCAGCAGCTTGGCCGTGACGACTGTAGGCACAGATACGCAGTATTTT